The 32 T cell receptor beta chains below come from one sample, sequenced in a study of blood T cell repertoires in COVID-19. The protocol was immunoSEQ multiplex PCR, while the TCRdb copy is restricted to in-frame clones and leaves out a portion. The table has 100,000 to 120,000 clones, roughly four fifths seen once. The sample taken for sequencing was peripheral blood. These receptors came from a woman aged 55-70 years with acute or convalescent COVID-19.

CDR3 sequence: CASRRGGNEQFF. Here the CDR3 DNA reads TGTGCCAGCCGCCGCGGGGGCAATGAGCAGTTCTTC. The chain carries TRBV11-3 and TRBJ2-1; 7 bases are a match to TRBD2. With V trimmed by 8 bases and J by 6 bases, 4 bases remained unmatched. CDR3 length: 12 residues. Germline CDR1 and CDR2: SGHNT and YENEEA.

This clone was observed once. The chain combines TRBV24-1 with TRBJ2-3, with D perhaps TRBD1 (5 bases). Per the germline V gene, CDR1 is KGHDR and CDR2 is SFDVKD. The CDR3 is made up of 16 amino acids. With 2 bases removed from V and 0 bases from J, the gap between germline ends came to 11 bases. The CDR3 sequence is CATSDSRVSSTDTQYF. DNA for the CDR3: TGTGCCACCAGTGATTCCAGGGTGTCTAGCACAGATACGCAGTATTTT.

The chain couples TRBV28 to TRBJ2-7; TRBD2 is a possible D gene (5 bases). From germline, CDR1 is MDHEN and CDR2 SYDVKM. Trimming shortened V by 6 bases and J by 3 bases, and 18 bases separated the two germline ends. The CDR3 sequence is 15 residues long. The CDR3, as DNA: TGTGCCAGCAGCCGTGACCCCGGTCGGGGCTACGAGCAGTACTTC. The encoded protein is CASSRDPGRGYEQYF.

The chain has TRBV11-2 and TRBJ2-7, with D possibly being TRBD2 (5 bases). Trimming cost V 2 bases and J 0 bases, with 8 bases left between them. The CDR3 totals 14 residues. Germline loops: CDR1 SGHAT, CDR2 FQNNGV. The CDR3 spells CASSLTAGSYEQYF. The CDR3 DNA reads as TGTGCCAGCAGCTTAACTGCGGGCTCCTACGAGCAGTACTTC.

This sequence joins TRBV27 and TRBJ2-6; possibly TRBD2 for D (6 bases). Trimming shortened V by 2 bases and J by 0 bases, and 14 bases separated the two germline ends. The germline gives CDR1 MNHEY, CDR2 SMNVEV (reference sequence). The CDR3 is made up of 18 amino acids. The CDR3 sequence is CASSLRGYVDSGANVLTF. Written as DNA, the CDR3 is TGTGCCAGCAGTTTACGGGGGTATGTAGACTCTGGGGCCAACGTCCTGACTTTC.

The chain employs TRBV24-1 and TRBJ2-1, with TRBD2 matching over 13 bases. The CDR3 is made up of 18 amino acids. Germline loops: CDR1 KGHDR, CDR2 SFDVKD. The V segment lost 4 bases and the J segment 2 bases; nucleotides outside the gene matches: 7. The DNA of the CDR3 is TGTGCCACCAGTGACGGCGGGACTAGCGGGGATCCCTACAATGAGCAGTTCTTC. It yields the protein CATSDGGTSGDPYNEQFF.

This chain connects TRBV5-1 to TRBJ2-2; 7 positions match TRBD2. Losses at the gene ends were 8 bases for V and 2 bases for J; bases not matched to a gene: 12. Germline V gene sequence: CDR1 SGHRS, CDR2 YFSETQ. The CDR3 runs to 16 residues. In DNA, the CDR3 is TGCGCCAGTACTTCCCGGGGGGAAACAAACACCGGGGAGCTGTTTTTT. It translates to CASTSRGETNTGELFF.

This chain links TRBV19 with TRBJ2-1; 12 bases match TRBD2. Germline lookup yields CDR1 LNHDA and CDR2 SQIVND (reference sequence). This CDR3 spans 17 amino acids. V was clipped by 1 base and J by 9 bases; unmatched bases: 10. The CDR3 loop reads CASSIAYLAGGAAEQFF. Here the CDR3 DNA reads TGTGCCAGTAGTATAGCCTATCTAGCGGGGGGGGCCGCTGAGCAGTTCTTC.

The chain links TRBV7-8 to TRBJ2-1; D may be TRBD1 (5 bases). CDR3 length equals 12 residues. Trimming shortened V by 5 bases and J by 9 bases, and 11 bases separated the two germline ends. Germline-derived CDR1 and CDR2 are SGHVS and FQNEAQ. The CDR3 DNA is TGTGCCAGCAGCCAAGGGGTATCTGAGCAGTTCTTC. This gives the protein CASSQGVSEQFF. Variable domain in full (rest from reference TRBV7-8 and TRBJ2-1): GAGVSQSPRYKVAKRGQDVALRCDPISGHVSLFWYQQALGQGPEFLTYFQNEAQLDKSGLPSDRFFAERPEGSVSTLKIQRTQQEDSAVYLCASSQGVSEQFFGPGTRLTVL.

Turning to this clone: One junction end does not reproduce the germline sequence, and a read error may be involved. The chain links TRBV6-2 or TRBV6-3 to TRBJ1-2; D gene ambiguous. Germline CDR1 is MNHEY and CDR2 is SVGEGT. The CDR3 loop spans 11 amino acids. The CDR3 protein is CASSSGETAAF. DNA for the CDR3: TGTGCCAGCAGTTCCGGGGAGACGGCAGCCTTC.

CDR3 coding DNA: TGTGCCAGCAGCGGGGGTTATTACGAGCAGTACTTC. Translated: CASSGGYYEQYF. V usage is TRBV28 and J usage is TRBJ2-7, with D possibly TRBD2 on 6 matching bases. Trimming removed 6 bases at V and 4 bases at J, with 10 bases between. CDR3 length: 12 amino acids. Germline V gene lookup returns CDR1 MDHEN and CDR2 SYDVKM.

The chain has TRBV5-6 and TRBJ2-7; 7 nucleotides line up with TRBD1. The CDR3 is 12 amino acids. V trimming: 6 bases; J trimming: 7 bases; junction bases outside the gene matches: 7. Germline loops: CDR1 SGHDT, CDR2 YYEEEE. In DNA, the CDR3 is TGTGCCAGCACCCAGGGGGTTAGGGAGCAGTACTTC. Protein sequence: CASTQGVREQYF.

The J gene is TRBJ1-5, the V gene TRBV7-2; D may be TRBD1 (6 bases). Germline CDR1 is SGHTA and CDR2 is FQGNSA. The CDR3 totals 15 residues. V lost 4 bases to trimming and J lost 2 bases, with 12 bases between them. Written as DNA, the CDR3 is TGTGCCAGCAGCTCACCAGGGGCTGGCAATCAGCCCCAGCATTTT. Its protein is CASSSPGAGNQPQHF.

The gene calls are TRBV6-2 or TRBV6-3 and TRBJ2-2; D might be TRBD1 (6 bases). Trimming left V 0 bases short and J 1 base short, with 12 bases between. CDR1 and CDR2 (germline): MNHEY, SVGEGT. This CDR3 is built from 17 residues. DNA for the CDR3: TGTGCCAGCAGTTACTCCGCTGGGGGCAGGAACACCGGGGAGCTGTTTTTT. Its protein is CASSYSAGGRNTGELFF.

On this clone itself: At one end, the junction sequence differs from germline, possibly due to a read error. V and J are TRBV7-7 and TRBJ2-7; 9 bases align to TRBD1. Germline assignment: CDR1 SSHAT and CDR2 FNYEAQ (reference sequence). The CDR3 covers 15 residues. The CDR3 spells CASSLGQGYSYEQYF. CDR3 sequence (DNA): TGTGCTAGCAGCTTGGGACAGGGTTACTCCTACGAGCAGTACTTC.

This chain links TRBV5-6 with TRBJ2-1; 7 bases line up with TRBD1. The CDR3 runs 15 residues. Germline CDR1 is SGHDT and CDR2 is YYEEEE. The junction had 7 bases not matched to a gene; V was cut back by 0 bases and J by 7 bases. The CDR3 protein is CASSLGVYRGNEQFF. Written as DNA, the CDR3 is TGTGCCAGCAGCTTGGGGGTATACAGGGGTAATGAGCAGTTCTTC. Full variable domain (outside the CDR3, taken from reference TRBV5-6 and TRBJ2-1): DAGVTQSPTHLIKTRGQQVTLRCSPKSGHDTVSWYQQALGQGPQFIFQYYEEEERQRGNFPDRFSGHQFPNYSSELNVNALLLGDSALYLCASSLGVYRGNEQFFGPGTRLTVL.

This clone was recorded a few times. The rearrangement joins TRBV4-3 to TRBJ2-6; TRBD2 might be the D (6 bases). Trimming removed 5 bases at V and 0 bases at J, with 11 bases between. This CDR3 has 16 amino acids. Germline V CDR1 and CDR2: LGHNA, YSLEER. The CDR3 region is CASSYGGASGANVLTF. For the CDR3, the DNA is TGCGCCAGCAGCTACGGAGGGGCCTCTGGGGCCAACGTCCTGACTTTC.

V is TRBV30 and J is TRBJ1-4; possible D gene TRBD1, 6 bases. Germline loops: CDR1 GTSNPN, CDR2 SVGIG (reference sequence). The length of the CDR3 is 13 residues. The V end lost 4 bases, the J end lost 4 bases, and 10 bases lay between the germline ends. This CDR3 reads CAWTTGNNEKLFF. The CDR3 nucleotides are TGTGCCTGGACGACAGGAAATAATGAAAAACTGTTTTTT.

The J gene is TRBJ2-2, the V gene TRBV6-5; 9 nucleotides align to TRBD1. V lost 0 bases, J lost 3 bases, and 2 bases stayed unmatched. The CDR3 runs 16 residues. The germline CDR1 and CDR2 sequences are MNHEY and SVGAGI. CDR3 in amino acids: CASSYSGTGYTGELFF. The CDR3 DNA sequence: TGTGCCAGCAGTTACTCCGGGACAGGGTACACCGGGGAGCTGTTTTTT.

The chain employs TRBV28 and TRBJ2-4; D may be TRBD2 (6 bases). V lost 4 bases, J lost 1 base, and 8 bases lay in between. Germline CDR1 is MDHEN and CDR2 is SYDVKM. The CDR3 contains 14 residues. This CDR3 reads CASSSGGAKNIQYF. DNA for the CDR3: TGTGCCAGCAGTTCTGGGGGGGCCAAAAACATTCAGTACTTC.

V and J are TRBV21-1 and TRBJ1-3; TRBD1 was called by the table and not checked on the DNA. TRBV21-1 is designated a pseudogene. This CDR3 contains 17 residues. CDR3 sequence (DNA): TGTGCCAGCAGCACAGGCAACGACAGGGGACCTGGAAACACCATATATTTT. Encoded protein: CASSTGNDRGPGNTIYF.

This rearrangement joins TRBV5-1 to TRBJ1-2, with D maybe TRBD1 (6 bases). Germline CDR1 and CDR2: SGHRS and YFSETQ. V lost 3 bases and J lost 5, with 17 bases in between. CDR3 length: 15 residues. The CDR3 is CASSSDTGTEYGYTF. CDR3 DNA sequence: TGCGCCAGCAGCTCAGATACAGGGACGGAGTATGGCTACACCTTC.

A single count supports this clone. The chain joins TRBV5-4 to TRBJ2-3; 10 bases line up with TRBD2. There are 15 residues in the CDR3. The germline CDR1 and CDR2 sequences are SGHNT and YYREEE (reference sequence). With V trimmed by 4 bases and J by 3 bases, 5 bases remained unmatched. The CDR3 region is CASSPGGLATDTQYF. DNA for the CDR3: TGTGCCAGCAGCCCGGGGGGACTAGCGACAGATACGCAGTATTTT.

This chain joins TRBV6-5 and TRBJ2-4, with D possibly TRBD2 on 5 matching bases. V lost 9 bases to trimming and J lost 0 bases, with 15 bases between them. The CDR3 runs to 15 residues. CDR1 and CDR2 from the germline V gene are MNHEY and SVGAGI. The CDR3 DNA reads TGTGCCAGTGGCGGCAGCGGATTAGCCAAAAACATTCAGTACTTC. Protein product: CASGGSGLAKNIQYF.

This clone was observed a single time. Other DNA variants within this sample encode the same CDR3. The rearrangement joins TRBV5-1 to TRBJ1-1, with 11 positions matching TRBD1. The V and J ends lost 3 bases and 5 bases, in that order; junction bases with no gene match: 3. The CDR3 consists of 14 residues. From germline, CDR1 is SGHRS and CDR2 YFSETQ. CDR3 bases: TGCGCCAGCAGCTCCGGGACAGGGGGGACTGAAGCTTTCTTT. Its translation is CASSSGTGGTEAFF.

The V and J genes are TRBV3-1 (or the pseudogene TRBV3-2) and TRBJ2-3, with 9 bases that match TRBD2. The germline V gene encodes CDR1 LGHDT and CDR2 YNNKEL (reference sequence). This CDR3 comprises 18 residues. With V trimmed by 0 bases and J by 2 bases, 9 bases remained unmatched. The CDR3 nucleotides are TGTGCCAGCAGCCAAGACCCAGCGGGGGGCGATATCACAGATACGCAGTATTTT. Protein: CASSQDPAGGDITDTQYF.

V usage is TRBV19 and J usage is TRBJ1-5; no clear D. The CDR3 covers 14 residues. The V end lost 5 bases, the J end lost 0 bases, and 8 bases lay between the germline ends. The germline CDR1 and CDR2 sequences are LNHDA and SQIVND (reference sequence). The CDR3 sequence: CASSYSYSNQPQHF. As DNA, the CDR3 is TGTGCCAGTAGTTACAGCTATAGCAATCAGCCCCAGCATTTT. Filled out from reference TRBV19 and TRBJ1-5, the complete variable domain reads DGGITQSPKYLFRKEGQNVTLSCEQNLNHDAMYWYRQDPGQGLRLIYYSQIVNDFQKGDIAEGYSVSREKKESFPLTVTSAQKNPTAFYLCASSYSYSNQPQHFGDGTRLSIL.

V is TRBV13 and J is TRBJ1-2; D not certain. V gave up 9 bases and J gave up 0 bases, with 23 bases separating them. The CDR3 is 17 amino acids. Looked up from germline, CDR1 is PRHDT and CDR2 is FYEKMQ (reference sequence). The CDR3 nucleotides are TGTGCCAGTACTCCTGGCAGGAACGCCGTCGCTAACTATGGCTACACCTTC. It encodes CASTPGRNAVANYGYTF.

This clone was seen only a few times. The genes are TRBV5-1 and TRBJ1-4; maybe TRBD1 (5 bases). CDR1 SGHRS and CDR2 YFSETQ come from the germline V gene. The CDR3 extends over 12 amino acids. V lost 0 bases and J lost 8, with 5 bases in between. CDR3 protein: CASSLAGEKLFF. Here the CDR3 DNA reads TGCGCCAGCAGCTTGGCAGGGGAAAAACTGTTTTTT. The full variable domain, with the rest looked up from reference TRBV5-1 and TRBJ1-4, is KAGVTQTPRYLIKTRGQQVTLSCSPISGHRSVSWYQQTPGQGLQFLFEYFSETQRNKGNFPGRFSGRQFSNSRSEMNVSTLELGDSALYLCASSLAGEKLFFGSGTQLSVL.

The genes are TRBV4-1 and TRBJ1-6, with D uncertain. Germline V gene lookup returns CDR1 MGHRA and CDR2 YSYEKL. The CDR3 sequence is 14 residues long. Trimming removed 1 base at V and 5 bases at J, with 6 bases between. CDR3 bases: TGCGCCAGCAGCCAAGGGGCAGATAATTCACCCCTCCACTTT. It translates to CASSQGADNSPLHF.

In its sample, this clone was seen a few times. J is TRBJ1-4 and V is TRBV19; D may be TRBD1 (6 bases). The CDR3 runs 17 residues. Germline assignment: CDR1 LNHDA and CDR2 SQIVND (reference sequence). The V end lost 5 bases, the J end lost 3 bases, and 19 bases lay between the germline ends. CDR3 amino acids: CASSPTGNLEANEKLFF. CDR3 in DNA: TGTGCCAGTAGTCCTACAGGGAATCTAGAAGCTAATGAAAAACTGTTTTTT.

The chain links TRBV18 to TRBJ1-2, with TRBD1 identical over 7 bases. The CDR3 runs to 13 residues. Germline CDR1 is KGHSH and CDR2 is LQKENI. The junction had 4 bases not matched to a gene; V was cut back by 6 bases and J by 3 bases. For the CDR3, the DNA is TGTGCCAGCTCGCAGGGGGAGGACTATGGCTACACCTTC. As protein: CASSQGEDYGYTF.